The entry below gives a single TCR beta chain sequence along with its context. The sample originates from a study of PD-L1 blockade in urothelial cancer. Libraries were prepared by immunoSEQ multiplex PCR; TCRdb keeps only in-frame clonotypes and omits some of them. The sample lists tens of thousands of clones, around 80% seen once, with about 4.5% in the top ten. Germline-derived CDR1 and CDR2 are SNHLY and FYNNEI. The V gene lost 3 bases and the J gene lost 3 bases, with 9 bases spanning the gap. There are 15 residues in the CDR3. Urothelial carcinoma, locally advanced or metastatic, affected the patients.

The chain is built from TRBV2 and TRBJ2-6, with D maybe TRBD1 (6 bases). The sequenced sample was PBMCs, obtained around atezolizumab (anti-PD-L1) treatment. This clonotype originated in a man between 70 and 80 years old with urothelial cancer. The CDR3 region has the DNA TGTGCCAGCAGTGAGTCAGGGGTTGGGGCCAACGTCCTGACTTTC. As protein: CASSESGVGANVLTF.